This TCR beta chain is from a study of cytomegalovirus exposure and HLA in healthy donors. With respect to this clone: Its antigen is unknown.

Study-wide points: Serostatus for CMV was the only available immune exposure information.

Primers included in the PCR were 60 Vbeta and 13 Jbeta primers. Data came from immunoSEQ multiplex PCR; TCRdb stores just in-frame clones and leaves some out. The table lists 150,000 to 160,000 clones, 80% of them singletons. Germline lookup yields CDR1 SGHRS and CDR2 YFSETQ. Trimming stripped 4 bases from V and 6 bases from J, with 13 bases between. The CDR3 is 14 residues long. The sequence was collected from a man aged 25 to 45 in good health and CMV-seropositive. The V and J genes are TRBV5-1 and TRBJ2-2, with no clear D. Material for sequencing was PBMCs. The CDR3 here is CASSGELEAGELFF. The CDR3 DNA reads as TGCGCCAGCAGCGGCGAGCTAGAAGCCGGGGAGCTGTTTTTT. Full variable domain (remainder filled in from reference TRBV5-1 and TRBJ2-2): KAGVTQTPRYLIKTRGQQVTLSCSPISGHRSVSWYQQTPGQGLQFLFEYFSETQRNKGNFPGRFSGRQFSNSRSEMNVSTLELGDSALYLCASSGELEAGELFFGEGSRLTVL.